This TCR beta chain was found in a study of vaccination and CD4 T cells after COVID-19. Whole-study context: Post-COVID draws followed diagnosis by a median approximately 100 days (range 35 to 161). Following dose two, a median around 65 days (range 14 to 241) passed before post-vaccine samples were taken.

Turning to this clonotype: Its antigen remains unknown.

V dropped 3 bases and J dropped 8 bases, with 17 bases sitting between them. The CDR3 contains 15 residues. Germline lookup yields CDR1 SGHNT and CDR2 YYREEE (reference sequence). The Oncomine TCR Beta short-read assay generated sequence data from the DNA of cultured CD4+ T cells. Genomic DNA was isolated from CD4+ T cells that had been cultured. TCRdb reanalysed the PCR reads using MiXCR and keeps one entry per CDR3 protein. The sample holds around 10,000 distinct CDR3 sequences; 60% to 70% are singletons and the top ten take 26%. Treatment described: approximately nine-day PBMC culture with coronavirus spike peptide pools or control peptides (ViraFEST assay).

This rearrangement joins TRBV5-4 to TRBJ1-4, with D perhaps TRBD1 (6 bases). This sequence was found in a human donor who had recovered from COVID-19. The sequenced sample consisted of CD4+ T cells from blood, cultured in vitro. In DNA, the CDR3 is TGTGCCAGCAGCTCACAGGGTACCCTGGTCGAAAAACTGTTTTTT. Protein: CASSSQGTLVEKLFF.